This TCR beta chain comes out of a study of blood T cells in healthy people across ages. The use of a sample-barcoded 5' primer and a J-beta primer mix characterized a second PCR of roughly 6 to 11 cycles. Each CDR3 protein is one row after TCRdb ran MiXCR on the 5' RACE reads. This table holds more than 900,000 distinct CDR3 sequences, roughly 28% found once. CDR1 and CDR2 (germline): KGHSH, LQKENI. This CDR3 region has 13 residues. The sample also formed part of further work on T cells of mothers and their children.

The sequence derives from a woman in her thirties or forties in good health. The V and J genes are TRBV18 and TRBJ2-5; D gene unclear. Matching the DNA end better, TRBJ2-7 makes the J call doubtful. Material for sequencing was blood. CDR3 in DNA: TGTGCCAGCTCACCGGCACAGCTTTACGAGCAGTACTTC. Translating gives CASSPAQLYEQYF.